These 16 T cell receptor beta chains share one sample of origin, sequenced in a study of T cell responses to AZD1222 COVID-19 vaccine. Data came from immunoSEQ multiplex PCR; TCRdb stores just in-frame clones and leaves some out. The sample shows about 150,000 clones, over 90% of them seen only once. This specimen was peripheral blood, taken 28 days after the second AZD1222 dose. These receptors all come from an adult who received the AZD1222 COVID-19 vaccine.

V and J are TRBV27 and TRBJ2-7, with 11 bases matching TRBD1. The CDR3 contains 14 residues. Germline CDR1 and CDR2: MNHEY and SMNVEV (reference sequence). The junction had 8 bases not matched to a gene; V was cut back by 11 bases and J by 2 bases. CDR3 residues: CAGQDRGPAYEQYF. The CDR3 bases are TGTGCCGGGCAGGACAGGGGGCCTGCCTACGAGCAGTACTTC.

The chain employs TRBV3-1 (or the pseudogene TRBV3-2) and TRBJ1-2, with D unclear. The V end lost 6 bases, the J end lost 0 bases, and 11 bases lay between the germline ends. The CDR3 is 14 amino acids. From germline, CDR1 is LGHDT and CDR2 YNNKEL (reference sequence). The DNA of the CDR3 is TGTGCCAGCAGTTCCCTTACGACTAACTATGGCTACACCTTC. Its translation: CASSSLTTNYGYTF.

The genes are TRBV6-5 and TRBJ1-2; perhaps TRBD1 as D (5 bases). Trimming shortened V by 6 bases and J by 1 base, and 12 bases separated the two germline ends. Per germline, CDR1 MNHEY and CDR2 SVGAGI. The CDR3 length is 14 residues. The CDR3 DNA sequence: TGTGCCAGCAGAACAACAGGTTTTAACTATGGCTACACCTTC. As protein: CASRTTGFNYGYTF.

The chain employs TRBV5-4 and TRBJ2-5; 8 bases are a match to TRBD1. CDR3 length equals 15 residues. Trimming at V came to 1 base and at J to 5 bases, leaving 7 bases not matched to a gene. In germline, CDR1 is SGHNT, CDR2 YYREEE (reference sequence). DNA of the CDR3: TGTGCCAGCAGCTTGTCGCCAGGGGGCGCTGAGACCCAGTACTTC. Translated, it gives CASSLSPGGAETQYF.

The sample holds one count of this clone. The chain recombines TRBV7-8 with TRBJ1-5, with 8 bases that match TRBD1. The CDR3 has 15 residues. Per germline, CDR1 SGHVS and CDR2 FQNEAQ. With 1 base clipped from V and 7 bases from J, the junction kept 6 bases outside the gene matches. CDR3 residues: CASSLDRGDRQPQHF. The CDR3 DNA is TGTGCCAGCAGCTTAGACAGGGGGGATCGGCAGCCCCAGCATTTT.

The genes are TRBV7-9 and TRBJ2-3, with 8 positions matching TRBD2. The germline V gene encodes CDR1 SEHNR and CDR2 FQNEAQ (reference sequence). CDR3 length equals 17 residues. V lost 0 bases and J lost 6; bases outside the gene matches: 11. CDR3 DNA sequence: TGTGCCAGCAGCTTAGCGGTCGGGGGGGCAAGCTACGATACGCAGTATTTT. The encoded protein is CASSLAVGGASYDTQYF.

This clone was observed a single time. V usage is TRBV6-5 and J usage is TRBJ1-2, with D tentatively TRBD1 (5 bases). Trimming cost V 5 bases and J 5 bases, with 9 bases left between them. The germline V gene has CDR1 MNHEY and CDR2 SVGAGI. The CDR3 loop spans 12 amino acids. The CDR3 spells CASSPGIYGYTF. The CDR3 DNA follows: TGTGCCAGCAGTCCAGGGATTTATGGCTACACCTTC.

The rearrangement uses TRBV5-4 and TRBJ2-1; 7 bases agree with TRBD2. Germline trimming cut 4 bases from V and 0 bases from J; bases unmatched to any gene: 4. The CDR3 has 15 residues. CDR1 and CDR2 (germline): SGHNT, YYREEE (reference sequence). DNA of the CDR3: TGTGCCAGCAGCGCGACTAGCCTCTCCTACAATGAGCAGTTCTTC. Amino acid sequence: CASSATSLSYNEQFF. The full variable domain, in which reference TRBV5-4 and TRBJ2-1 provide the parts outside the CDR3, is ETGVTQSPTHLIKTRGQQVTLRCSSQSGHNTVSWYQQALGQGPQFIFQYYREEENGRGNFPPRFSGLQFPNYSSELNVNALELDDSALYLCASSATSLSYNEQFFGPGTRLTVL.

This rearrangement joins TRBV5-1 to TRBJ2-1; D gene unclear. This CDR3 is 13 amino acids long. V was shortened by 0 bases and J by 4 bases, with 5 bases between the two germline ends. Germline V gene sequence: CDR1 SGHRS, CDR2 YFSETQ. CDR3 sequence: CASSLAWYNEQFF. Written as DNA, the CDR3 is TGCGCCAGCAGCTTGGCCTGGTACAATGAGCAGTTCTTC. The complete variable domain, with remaining parts taken from reference TRBV5-1 and TRBJ2-1, reads KAGVTQTPRYLIKTRGQQVTLSCSPISGHRSVSWYQQTPGQGLQFLFEYFSETQRNKGNFPGRFSGRQFSNSRSEMNVSTLELGDSALYLCASSLAWYNEQFFGPGTRLTVL.

V gene TRBV4-2 combines with J gene TRBJ2-7; D perhaps matches TRBD2 (5 bases). This CDR3 contains 15 residues. The germline gives CDR1 LGHNA, CDR2 YNFKEQ. V was shortened by 0 bases and J by 0 bases, with 9 bases between the two germline ends. CDR3 protein: CASSQDRTASYEQYF. DNA of the CDR3: TGTGCCAGCAGCCAAGATCGGACTGCCTCCTACGAGCAGTACTTC.

This clone was recorded only once. V gene TRBV19 combines with J gene TRBJ1-1; D gene ambiguous. There are 13 residues in the CDR3. With 6 bases removed from V and 4 bases from J, the gap between germline ends came to 12 bases. Germline assignment: CDR1 LNHDA and CDR2 SQIVND (reference sequence). As DNA, the CDR3 is TGTGCCAGTAGAAATACCTATAGCACTGAAGCTTTCTTT. This gives the protein CASRNTYSTEAFF. The full variable domain, its missing parts supplied by reference TRBV19 and TRBJ1-1, is DGGITQSPKYLFRKEGQNVTLSCEQNLNHDAMYWYRQDPGQGLRLIYYSQIVNDFQKGDIAEGYSVSREKKESFPLTVTSAQKNPTAFYLCASRNTYSTEAFFGQGTRLTVV.

This rearrangement joins TRBV20-1 to TRBJ2-1; 10 nucleotides align to TRBD2. This CDR3 comprises 17 residues. V gave up 3 bases and J gave up 4 bases; unmatched junction bases: 12. CDR1 and CDR2 from the germline V gene are DFQATT and SNEGSKA (reference sequence). CDR3 nucleotide sequence: TGCAGTGCTAGTCCGCTCCAAGCGGGGGGGCGGTACAATGAGCAGTTCTTC. It specifies CSASPLQAGGRYNEQFF.

The J gene is TRBJ1-1, the V gene TRBV6-5, with D perhaps TRBD1 (6 bases). CDR1 and CDR2 from the germline V gene are MNHEY and SVGAGI. The CDR3 has 15 amino acids. Trimming cost V 2 bases and J 5 bases, with 15 bases left between them. The DNA of the CDR3 is TGTGCCAGCAGTTACGAAGGGGGAGGAAGGACTGAAGCTTTCTTT. It encodes CASSYEGGGRTEAFF.

A single count supports this clone. V usage is TRBV4-2 and J usage is TRBJ1-1, with TRBD1 matching over 7 bases. J gave up 0 bases and V 4 bases, and 8 bases lay outside the gene matches. The CDR3 extends over 16 amino acids. Germline CDR1 is LGHNA and CDR2 is YNFKEQ. The CDR3 reads CASSPRAGGMNTEAFF. The CDR3 DNA reads as TGTGCCAGCAGCCCTCGGGCAGGGGGTATGAACACTGAAGCTTTCTTT.

The chain's CDR3 is CASSYSTGRTEAFF. Written as DNA, the CDR3 is TGTGCCAGCAGTTACTCGACAGGGCGTACTGAAGCTTTCTTT. The V gene is TRBV6-5, the J gene TRBJ1-1, with TRBD1 matching 7 bases. The V gene end was trimmed by 0 bases and the J gene end by 5 bases; junction bases not matched to a gene: 3. The germline V gene encodes CDR1 MNHEY and CDR2 SVGAGI. There are 14 residues in the CDR3.

This clone was seen only a few times. V and J are TRBV24-1 and TRBJ2-1; possible D gene TRBD2, 6 bases. Germline V CDR1 and CDR2: KGHDR, SFDVKD. This CDR3 has 17 residues. V shed 4 bases and J shed 2 bases, with 17 bases lying between them. The CDR3 region has the DNA TGTGCCACCAGTGACGAAAGGGACTCCGGGGCCTACAATGAGCAGTTCTTC. Translating gives CATSDERDSGAYNEQFF.